This TCR beta chain was identified during a study of Ad26.COV2.S vaccination and SARS-CoV-2 variants. Study-level background: Intramuscular Ad26.COV2.S at 5x10^10 or 1x10^11 viral particles.

The table came from immunoSEQ multiplex PCR; TCRdb's copy has only in-frame clones and leaves some out. Among 400,000 or so clones listed, about 88% were seen once. Specified treatment: some 20 received Ad26.COV2.S at low or high dose, single or two shots; roughly five received placebo; per-sample allocation not given. The study sampled participants on day 63 after the first vaccine or placebo injection. Study-level findings and limits: People who got the vaccine or the placebo had similar non-spike TCR breadth.

Notes on this clone: Antigen specificity is unknown.

In germline, CDR1 is SGHTA, CDR2 FQGNSA. Trimming removed 5 bases at V and 4 bases at J, with 17 bases between. The CDR3 is 15 amino acids. This sample comprised peripheral blood, obtained in a trial of Ad26.COV2.S vaccine versus placebo. The V gene is TRBV7-2, the J gene TRBJ1-1, with a weak D call TRBD1 (5 bases). The sequence was collected from a person aged 18-60 years who received the Ad26.COV2.S COVID-19 vaccine or a placebo. DNA of the CDR3: TGTGCCAGCAGCCCATCGGTGGGGGTTCCCACTGAAGCTTTCTTT. It is translated as CASSPSVGVPTEAFF.